This TCR beta chain was recovered during a study of blood T cell repertoires in COVID-19. Study at large: The samples span acute and convalescent COVID-19 from the United States, Italy and Spain. The analysed material was cDNA or gDNA that came from T cells, B-cell-depleted T cells, or PBMCs.

The CDR3 spans 14 residues. The V gene lost 5 bases and the J gene lost 1 base, with 8 bases spanning the gap. Germline CDR1 reads SGHTA; CDR2 reads FQGNSA. Profiling relied on immunoSEQ multiplex PCR, and the TCRdb table lists in-frame clones only, not all of them. The sample lists approximately 170,000 clones, about 85% occurring once. Seattle patients were enrolled during active infection and followed longitudinally. This clonotype was obtained from a man at least 80 years old with COVID-19, enrolled during active disease. The chain couples TRBV7-2 to TRBJ2-2, with D uncertain. The sequenced sample was peripheral blood. The CDR3 coding sequence is TGTGCCAGCAGCGCTACGGTGAACACCGGGGAGCTGTTTTTT. Amino acids: CASSATVNTGELFF.